This TCR beta chain was profiled in a study of vaccination and CD4 T cells after COVID-19. Points from the study as a whole: A comparatively limited set of convalescent patients was examined, with no early post-infection timepoints.

MiXCR, applied by TCRdb to the PCR reads, yields one record per CDR3 protein. The repertoire holds 15,000 to 20,000 distinct CDR3 sequences, with 60% as singletons. Comments on this clonotype: As yet, its antigen is unknown.

This receptor was obtained from a human donor who had recovered from COVID-19. The sample in question was CD4+ T cells from blood, obtained after SARS-CoV-2 vaccination.

The CDR3 is CASSPGQGYGTEAFF. The CDR3 nucleotides are TGTGCCAGCAGCCCGGGACAGGGTTATGGCACTGAAGCTTTCTTT. The chain combines TRBV7-9 with TRBJ1-1, with 9 bases matching TRBD1. CDR3 length equals 15 residues. The germline gives CDR1 SEHNR, CDR2 FQNEAQ (reference sequence). Trimming removed 5 bases from V and 4 bases from J; junction bases left unmatched: 8.